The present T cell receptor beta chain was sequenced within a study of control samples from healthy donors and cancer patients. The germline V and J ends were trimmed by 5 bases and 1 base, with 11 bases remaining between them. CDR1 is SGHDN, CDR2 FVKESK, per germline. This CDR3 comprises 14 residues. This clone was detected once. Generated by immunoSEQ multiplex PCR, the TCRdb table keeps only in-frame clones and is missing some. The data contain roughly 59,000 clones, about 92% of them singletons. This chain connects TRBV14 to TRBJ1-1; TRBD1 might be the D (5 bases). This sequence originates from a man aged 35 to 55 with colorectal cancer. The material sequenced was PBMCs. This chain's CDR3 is CASSRGGWNTEAFF. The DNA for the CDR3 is TGTGCCAGCAGCAGGGGAGGGTGGAACACTGAAGCTTTCTTT.